Below, one TCR beta chain is given with its context. Here immunoSEQ multiplex PCR was the method, and the copy in TCRdb shows in-frame clones only, minus some. Of about 96,000 clones listed, approximately 95% were seen once; the top ten hold over 8%. The entry originates in a study of control samples from healthy donors and cancer patients. The TCR comes from a man aged 18 to 30 in good health. What was sequenced was blood.

CDR3 amino acids: CASSLAGGFEQFF. In nucleotides, the CDR3 is TGTGCCAGCAGCTTGGCAGGGGGGTTTGAGCAGTTCTTC. This chain joins TRBV5-6 and TRBJ2-1; perhaps TRBD1 as D (7 bases). The length of the CDR3 is 13 residues. Germline V gives CDR1 SGHDT, CDR2 YYEEEE. V was cut by 0 bases and J by 9 bases, with 10 bases left in between.